A selection of T cell receptor beta chains follows, all from one sample in a study of PD-L1 blockade in urothelial cancer. Assay: immunoSEQ multiplex PCR; the TCRdb copy retains only in-frame clones and omits some. Here the sample spans fewer than 45,000 clones, 80% to 90% being singletons. The sequencing here drew on PBMCs, taken around atezolizumab (anti-PD-L1) treatment. All receptors derive from a man aged 55-75 years with urothelial cancer. CDR3s include the opening cysteine and the closing phenylalanine or tryptophan. D genes are given only for firm matches. Clone size is not always given. Where it is, it says once, few, many or a class for expanded clones.

v_gene	j_gene	abundance	d_gene	CDR3nt	CDR3aa
TRBV5-4	TRBJ1-4	NA	NA	TGTGCCAGCAGCTTGAAACAGGAAGGAAATGAAAAACTGTTTTTT	CASSLKQEGNEKLFF
TRBV10-3	TRBJ2-1	NA	TRBD2	TGTGCCATCAGTGAGAGGGCGGGGGTCGACAATGAGCAGTTCTTC	CAISERAGVDNEQFF
TRBV7-9	TRBJ2-5	NA	TRBD2	TGTGCCAGCAGCTTAGCAGGGAGGGTGACGGCCCAGTACTTC	CASSLAGRVTAQYF
TRBV5-5	TRBJ1-1	NA	NA	TGTGCCAGCAGCCCGTCGGGGGGGACGGGCACTGAAGCTTTCTTT	CASSPSGGTGTEAFF
TRBV30	TRBJ1-2	once	NA	TGTGCCTGGAGTGTACAGGGTGGCTACACCTTC	CAWSVQGGYTF
TRBV9	TRBJ1-1	NA	NA	TGTGCCAGCAGCCCGAGACAGACCGGGGGCACTGAAGCTTTCTTT	CASSPRQTGGTEAFF
TRBV21-1	TRBJ2-7	NA	NA	TGTGCCAGCAGCATCGACCGGGACAGGTCCTACGAGCAGTACTTC	CASSIDRDRSYEQYF
TRBV4-1	TRBJ2-3	NA	TRBD1	TGCGCCAGCAGCCCTACAGGGGCGACAGATACGCAGTATTTT	CASSPTGATDTQYF
TRBV7-6	TRBJ1-1	NA	TRBD1	TGTGCCAGCAGCTCCTCCGGGACAGTGAACACTGAAGCTTTCTTT	CASSSSGTVNTEAFF
TRBV2	TRBJ1-3	NA	NA	TGTGCCAGCAGGTCAGGGTTTTCGGGAAACACCATATATTTT	CASRSGFSGNTIYF
TRBV19	TRBJ2-7	NA	TRBD1	TGTGCCAGTAGCTCCTACCCGACGGGACAGCGCCTTTACGAGCAGTACTTC	CASSSYPTGQRLYEQYF
TRBV11-3	TRBJ2-7	few	NA	TGTGCCAGCAGCTATTATCGGCCCCGGGTCGGGGGCTACGAGCAGTACTTC	CASSYYRPRVGGYEQYF
TRBV5-1	TRBJ1-3	NA	TRBD1	TGCGCCAGCAGCCTGACAGGGGGCTCCTCTGGAAACACCATATATTTT	CASSLTGGSSGNTIYF
TRBV6-1	TRBJ2-7	NA	NA	TGTGCCAGCAGTGACAGGGGTTTTTCCTACGAGCAGTACTTC	CASSDRGFSYEQYF
TRBV19	TRBJ2-2	NA	TRBD1	TGTGCCAGTAACTCTTACAGGGGGAGCACCGGGGAGCTGTTTTTT	CASNSYRGSTGELFF
TRBV4-2	TRBJ2-7	NA	TRBD1	TGTGCCAGCAGCCAAGCCGGGACAGACCCATCCTACGAGCAGTACTTC	CASSQAGTDPSYEQYF
TRBV4-1	TRBJ1-4	NA	NA	TGCGCCAGCAGCCAAGACAGTAATGAAAAACTGTTTTTT	CASSQDSNEKLFF
TRBV2	TRBJ2-6	NA	TRBD1	TGTGCCAGCATCCCGGGACAGGGGAACTCTGGGGCCAACGTCCTGACTTTC	CASIPGQGNSGANVLTF